The clone carrying this T cell receptor beta chain was found a few times. Its antigen is not known. MiXCR, applied by TCRdb to the 5' RACE reads, yields one record per CDR3 protein. The data show 270,000 or so distinct CDR3 sequences, over 15% seen once. This sample stems from a study of T-cell memory formation after mild COVID-19. For the study at large: Largely donor-specific TCR clusters were found. Study-wide points: Among contracting clones, CD4+ were mainly CM/EM and CD8+ enriched in EMRA. SARS-CoV-2 specificity was not confirmed for second-wave clones peaking on day 37. Later expanders leaned toward CD4+, whereas clones contracting from day 15 to 85 were balanced CD4/CD8.

The length of the CDR3 is 16 residues. The V gene's germline CDR1 is MNHEY and CDR2 SVGAGI. V shed 0 bases and J 5 bases; nucleotides not matched to a gene: 8. The sequence came from a man in his late teens or twenties who had mild COVID-19 (a few samples of this study predate the infection). Cell type and time point are not known. The source material was PBMCs or a T cell subset sorted from them (not recorded which). J is TRBJ2-3 and V is TRBV6-5; 7 bases fit TRBD2. CDR3 residues: CASSYSYGGSEDTQYF. As DNA, the CDR3 is TGTGCCAGCAGTTACTCGTACGGGGGGAGCGAAGATACGCAGTATTTT.